A single sample is the source of the 6 T cell receptor beta chains below, sequenced in a study of blood T cells in healthy people across ages. A sample-barcoded 5' primer and a J-beta primer mix were used in a second PCR of roughly 7 to 11 cycles. TCRdb ran MiXCR on the 5' RACE reads and lists one entry per CDR3 protein. The sample yields approximately 800,000 distinct CDR3 sequences, 30% to 45% seen once. Sequencing input: blood. Every receptor here comes from a man aged 18 to 30 in good health.

This clonotype was detected only a few times. The chain combines TRBV6-2 or TRBV6-3 with TRBJ1-2; no clear D gene. The V gene's germline CDR1 is MNHEY and CDR2 SVGEGT. The germline V and J ends were trimmed by 3 bases and 6 bases, with 8 bases remaining between them. The CDR3 is 12 residues long. The CDR3, as DNA: TGTGCCAGCAGTTATCTCAACGATGGCTACACCTTC. Protein product: CASSYLNDGYTF.

This clonotype was recorded many times. One end of the junction does not line up with germline, which may come from a read error. The chain links TRBV4-1 to TRBJ2-1; 11 positions agree with TRBD2. Germline V CDR1 and CDR2: MGHRA, YSYEKL. The CDR3 is 16 residues long. The CDR3 protein is CASSQVAGGPYNEQFF. The CDR3, as DNA: TGTGCCAGCAGCCAAGTAGCGGGGGGGCCCTACAATGAGCAGTTCTTC.

Notes on this clonotype: This could be a read error, since a much larger clone is one nucleotide away. The rearrangement links TRBV20-1 to TRBJ2-1, with D unresolved. The assigned J gene may be wrong: the sequence end matches TRBJ2-7 better. This CDR3 has 14 amino acids. Germline CDR1 reads DFQATT; CDR2 reads SNEGSKA (reference sequence). CDR3 nucleotide sequence: TGCAGTGCTAGGACATCGAGCTCCTACAATGAGCAGTACTTC. The encoded protein is CSARTSSSYNEQYF.

This clonotype was observed a handful of times. The chain is built from TRBV7-9 and TRBJ2-3; no reliable D call. The germline V and J ends were trimmed by 4 bases and 1 base, with 9 bases remaining between them. The CDR3 is made up of 14 amino acids. Germline loops: CDR1 SEHNR, CDR2 FQNEAQ (reference sequence). CDR3 DNA sequence: TGTGCCAGCAGCTCCCCAGACCGCACAGATACGCAGTATTTT. Translated, it gives CASSSPDRTDTQYF.

This rearrangement joins TRBV3-1 to TRBJ2-4, with D unresolved. Trimming removed 0 bases from V and 6 bases from J, with 12 bases in between. Germline V gives CDR1 LGHDT, CDR2 YNNKEL (reference sequence). The CDR3 extends over 15 amino acids. The CDR3 sequence: CASSQDTVERNIQYF. CDR3 in DNA: TGTGCCAGCAGCCAAGATACGGTCGAGAGAAACATTCAGTACTTC.

In its sample, this clonotype was seen a few times. The J gene is TRBJ1-2, the V gene TRBV6-5; D is undetermined. The germline V gene encodes CDR1 MNHEY and CDR2 SVGAGI. The V and J ends lost 3 bases and 4 bases respectively, with 9 bases between them. The CDR3 runs 13 residues. Written as DNA, the CDR3 is TGTGCCAGCAGTTATTCTGGGGTCTATGGCTACACCTTC. Its protein product is CASSYSGVYGYTF.